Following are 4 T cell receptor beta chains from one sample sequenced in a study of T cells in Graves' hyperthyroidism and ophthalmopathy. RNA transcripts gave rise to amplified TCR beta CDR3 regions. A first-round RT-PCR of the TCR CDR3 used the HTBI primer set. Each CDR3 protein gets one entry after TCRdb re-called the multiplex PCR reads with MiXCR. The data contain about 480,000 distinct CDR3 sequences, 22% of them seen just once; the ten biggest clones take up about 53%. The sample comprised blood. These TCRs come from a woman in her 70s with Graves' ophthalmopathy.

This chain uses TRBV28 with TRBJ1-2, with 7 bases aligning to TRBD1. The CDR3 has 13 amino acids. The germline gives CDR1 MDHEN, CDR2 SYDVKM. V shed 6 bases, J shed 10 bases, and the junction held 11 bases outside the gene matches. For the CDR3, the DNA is TGTGCCAGCAGCGTAGACAGGGTCCTTCTCTACACCTTC. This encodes CASSVDRVLLYTF.

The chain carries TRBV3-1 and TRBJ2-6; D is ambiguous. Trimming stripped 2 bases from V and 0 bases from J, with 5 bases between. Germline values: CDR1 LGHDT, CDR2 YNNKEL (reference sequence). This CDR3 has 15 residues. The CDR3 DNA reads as TGTGCCAGCAGCCAAAGACCCTCTGGGGCCAACGTCCTGACTTTC. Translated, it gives CASSQRPSGANVLTF. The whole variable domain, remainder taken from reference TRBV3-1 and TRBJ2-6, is DTAVSQTPKYLVTQMGNDKSIKCEQNLGHDTMYWYKQDSKKFLKIMFSYNNKELIINETVPNRFSPKSPDKAHLNLHINSLELGDSAVYFCASSQRPSGANVLTFGAGSRLTVL.

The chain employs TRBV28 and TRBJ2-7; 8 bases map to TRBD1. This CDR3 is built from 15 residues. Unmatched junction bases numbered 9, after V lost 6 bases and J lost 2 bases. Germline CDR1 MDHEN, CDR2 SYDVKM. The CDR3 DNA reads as TGTGCCAGCAGAACTCTGGGACAGGACGCCTACGAGCAGTACTTC. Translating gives CASRTLGQDAYEQYF.

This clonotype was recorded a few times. The CDR3 nucleotides read TGCGCCAGCAGCTTGGCCCCGGGACAGGGGTCCTACGAGCAGTACTTC. This encodes CASSLAPGQGSYEQYF. The chain employs TRBV5-1 and TRBJ2-7; TRBD1 matches 10 bases. Germline CDR1 is SGHRS and CDR2 is YFSETQ. V lost 0 bases, J lost 1 base, and 4 bases stayed unmatched. This CDR3 contains 16 residues.